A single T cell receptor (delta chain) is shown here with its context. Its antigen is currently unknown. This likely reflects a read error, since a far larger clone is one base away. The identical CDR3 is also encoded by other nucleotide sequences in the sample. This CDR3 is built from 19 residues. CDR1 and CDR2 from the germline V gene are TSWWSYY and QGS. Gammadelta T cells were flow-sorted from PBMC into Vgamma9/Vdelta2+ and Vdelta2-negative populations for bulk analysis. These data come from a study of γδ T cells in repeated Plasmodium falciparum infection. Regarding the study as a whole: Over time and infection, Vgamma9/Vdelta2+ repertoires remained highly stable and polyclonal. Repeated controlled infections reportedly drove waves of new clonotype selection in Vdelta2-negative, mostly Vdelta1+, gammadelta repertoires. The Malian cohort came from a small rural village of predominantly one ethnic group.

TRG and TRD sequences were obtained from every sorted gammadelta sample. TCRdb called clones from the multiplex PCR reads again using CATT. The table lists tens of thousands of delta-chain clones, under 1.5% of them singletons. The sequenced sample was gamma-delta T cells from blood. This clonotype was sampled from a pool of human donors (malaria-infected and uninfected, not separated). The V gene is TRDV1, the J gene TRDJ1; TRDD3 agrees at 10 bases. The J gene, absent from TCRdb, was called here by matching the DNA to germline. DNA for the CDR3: TGTGCCCTTGGGGAAAGGATGGGGGATACCCACGGCGGGACCGATAAACTCATCTTT. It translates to CALGERMGDTHGGTDKLIF.